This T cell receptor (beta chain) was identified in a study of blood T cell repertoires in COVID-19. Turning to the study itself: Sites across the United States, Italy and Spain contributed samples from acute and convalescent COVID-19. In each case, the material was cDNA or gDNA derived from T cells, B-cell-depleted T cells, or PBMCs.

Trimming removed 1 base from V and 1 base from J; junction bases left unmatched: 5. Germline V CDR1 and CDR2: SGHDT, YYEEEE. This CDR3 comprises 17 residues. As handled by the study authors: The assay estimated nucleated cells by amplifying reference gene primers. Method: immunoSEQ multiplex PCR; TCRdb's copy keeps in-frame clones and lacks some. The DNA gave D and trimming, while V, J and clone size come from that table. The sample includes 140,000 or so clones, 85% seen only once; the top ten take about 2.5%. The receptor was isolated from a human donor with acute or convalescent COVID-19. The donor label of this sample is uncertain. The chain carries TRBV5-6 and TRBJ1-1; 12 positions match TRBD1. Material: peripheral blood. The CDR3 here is CASSLPGQGAGNTEAFF. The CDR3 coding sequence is TGTGCCAGCAGCTTGCCGGGACAGGGGGCGGGGAACACTGAAGCTTTCTTT.